Described below is a single T cell receptor beta chain sequence and its context. Its antigen is unknown. The data are from a study of vaccination and CD4 T cells after COVID-19. Per the germline V gene, CDR1 is KGHSH and CDR2 is LQKENI. With 6 bases clipped from V and 7 bases from J, the junction kept 5 bases outside the gene matches. The CDR3 length is 13 residues. Researchers used the Oncomine TCR Beta short-read assay to sequence DNA from cultured CD4+ T cells. TCRdb reanalysed the PCR reads using MiXCR and keeps one entry per CDR3 protein. The table has more than 20,000 distinct CDR3 sequences, approximately 32% seen once. Stated treatment: approximately nine-day PBMC culture with coronavirus spike peptide pools or control peptides (ViraFEST assay). Replacement of half the medium with fresh IL-2 medium took place on days 3 and 7.

The sample consisted of cultured CD4+ T cells from blood. The chain recombines TRBV18 with TRBJ1-5; 8 bases are shared with TRBD1. The clonotype comes from a human donor with COVID-19. The CDR3 sequence: CASSSGQVQPQHF. The CDR3, as DNA: TGTGCCAGCTCTTCGGGACAGGTCCAGCCCCAGCATTTT.